This T cell receptor beta chain originates from a study of human CD4 T cells and Enterobacteriaceae. Points from the study as a whole: Ex vivo, broadly cross-reactive clonotypes appeared more expanded than specific ones. Ex vivo clonotype reactivity was inferred only by sequence matching.

Germline V gives CDR1 SGDLS, CDR2 YYNGEE. After removal of 0 bases from V and 4 bases from J, the junction contained 14 bases not matched to a gene. The CDR3 runs to 20 residues. Detection sensitivity for ex vivo total memory CD4+ was one cell in 200,000. TCRdb's table, derived via immunoSEQ multiplex PCR, lists solely in-frame clones and lacks some. Seen here are some 29,000 clones, around four fifths observed once, and the top ten hold over 1.5%. All CD4+ cells other than CD45RA+CCR7+CD95- naive cells were sorted as memory, over 95% pure. Notes on this clone: Its target is unknown.

The chain recombines TRBV9 with TRBJ2-3, with 13 bases matching TRBD2. The sequence derives from a human donor in good health. The sample consisted of memory CD4+ T cells from blood. CDR3: CASSVAFRTSGSVVADTQYF. In DNA form, the CDR3 reads TGTGCCAGCAGCGTAGCTTTTCGGACTAGCGGGAGTGTTGTCGCAGATACGCAGTATTTT.